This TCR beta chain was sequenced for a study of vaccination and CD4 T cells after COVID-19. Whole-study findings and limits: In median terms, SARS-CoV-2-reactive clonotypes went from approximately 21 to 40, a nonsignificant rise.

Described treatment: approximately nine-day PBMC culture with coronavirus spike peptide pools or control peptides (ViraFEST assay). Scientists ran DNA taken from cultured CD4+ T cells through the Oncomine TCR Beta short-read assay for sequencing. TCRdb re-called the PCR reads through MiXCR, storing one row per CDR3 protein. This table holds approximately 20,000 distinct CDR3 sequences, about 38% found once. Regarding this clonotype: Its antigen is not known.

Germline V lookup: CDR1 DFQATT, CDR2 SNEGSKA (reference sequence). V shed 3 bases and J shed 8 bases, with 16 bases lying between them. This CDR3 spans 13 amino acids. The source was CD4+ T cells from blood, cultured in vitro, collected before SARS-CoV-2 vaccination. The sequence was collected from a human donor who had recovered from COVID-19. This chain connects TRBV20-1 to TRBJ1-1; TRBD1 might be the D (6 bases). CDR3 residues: CSASLGGAWEAFF. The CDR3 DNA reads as TGCAGTGCTAGTCTGGGGGGGGCTTGGGAAGCTTTCTTT.